The rows below give T cell receptor beta chains drawn from one sample of a study of persistence of HIV-infected CD4 T cells. Antigens of these TCRs are unknown. Produced via immunoSEQ multiplex PCR; TCRdb's table is partial and in-frame only. The sample lists approximately 26,000 clones, around 80% occurring once. This specimen was CD4+ T cells sorted from PBMCs after roughly 18-hour stimulation, taken from a patient who received antiretroviral therapy. Receptors were obtained from an adult woman with HIV who was CMV-seropositive. Both conserved end residues are part of each CDR3. Fields, in order: clone size, V gene, J gene, D gene, CDR3 protein, CDR3 DNA. The D gene is left open where the match is weak. Some rows mark clone size as missing; the rest say once, few, many or name a class of expanded clone.

size: .
V: TRBV4-1
J: TRBJ1-2
D: .
CDR3: CASSQDEGDNYGYTF
DNA: TGCGCCAGCAGCCAAGATGAGGGGGATAACTATGGCTACACCTTC

size: .
V: TRBV5-6
J: TRBJ2-7
D: TRBD1
CDR3: CASSLVRGYEQYF
DNA: TGTGCCAGCAGCCTGGTCAGGGGGTACGAGCAGTACTTC

size: .
V: TRBV5-1
J: TRBJ1-1
D: TRBD1
CDR3: CASSLETGFNTEAFF
DNA: TGCGCCAGCAGCCTAGAGACAGGGTTTAACACTGAAGCTTTCTTT

size: .
V: TRBV5-8
J: TRBJ1-1
D: TRBD1
CDR3: CASSFNRGAFF
DNA: TGTGCCAGCAGCTTCAACAGGGGAGCTTTCTTT

size: .
V: TRBV6-5
J: TRBJ2-5
D: TRBD2
CDR3: CASSYDRLAGGLTQYF
DNA: TGTGCCAGCAGTTACGATCGGCTAGCGGGGGGGTTGACCCAGTACTTC

size: .
V: TRBV21-1
J: TRBJ2-4
D: .
CDR3: CASSSLEGREAKNIQYF
DNA: TGTGCCAGCAGCTCACTCGAGGGCAGGGAGGCCAAAAACATTCAGTACTTC

size: .
V: TRBV20-1
J: TRBJ1-1
D: .
CDR3: CSASRALMFAGNTEAFF
DNA: TGCAGTGCTAGTCGGGCCTTAATGTTTGCGGGGAACACTGAAGCTTTCTTT

size: .
V: TRBV7-2
J: TRBJ2-3
D: .
CDR3: CASSLGTRDRTDTQYF
DNA: TGTGCCAGCAGCTTGGGGACACGGGATAGGACAGATACGCAGTATTTT

size: .
V: TRBV6-1
J: TRBJ1-1
D: TRBD1
CDR3: CASRITGDAFF
DNA: TGTGCCAGCAGAATAACAGGGGACGCTTTCTTT

size: .
V: TRBV2
J: TRBJ1-2
D: .
CDR3: CASSGGVGYTF
DNA: TGTGCCAGCAGTGGGGGGGTAGGCTACACCTTC

size: .
V: TRBV4-1
J: TRBJ1-6
D: TRBD1
CDR3: CASSQSFGIEGGGTGGGSPLHF
DNA: TGCGCCAGCAGCCAAAGTTTCGGCATAGAAGGGGGCGGTACAGGGGGCGGCTCACCCCTCCACTTT

size: .
V: TRBV21-1
J: TRBJ1-2
D: .
CDR3: CASSPYHTRTATNYGYTF
DNA: TGTGCCAGCAGCCCCTACCACACACGGACAGCTACTAACTATGGCTACACCTTC

size: .
V: TRBV28
J: TRBJ1-5
D: .
CDR3: CASSSTIDSNQPQHF
DNA: TGTGCCAGCAGTTCGACAATCGACAGCAATCAGCCCCAGCATTTT

size: .
V: TRBV7-9
J: TRBJ2-3
D: .
CDR3: CASSLDTNTQYF
DNA: TGTGCCAGCAGCCTCGACACCAATACGCAGTATTTT

size: .
V: TRBV5-8
J: TRBJ2-1
D: TRBD2
CDR3: CASSLESSGTNEQFF
DNA: TGTGCCAGCAGCTTGGAATCTAGCGGGACCAATGAGCAGTTCTTC

size: medium-sized
V: TRBV3-1/TRBV3-2
J: TRBJ1-1
D: .
CDR3: CASSHTTGGTEAFF
DNA: TGTGCCAGCAGCCATACCACGGGGGGTACTGAAGCTTTCTTT

size: once
V: TRBV19
J: TRBJ1-2
D: .
CDR3: CASKRSFGYTF
DNA: TGTGCCAGTAAAAGGAGTTTTGGCTACACCTTC

size: .
V: TRBV19
J: TRBJ1-2
D: .
CDR3: CASSTGVYYGYTF
DNA: TGTGCCAGTAGTACGGGGGTATACTATGGCTACACCTTC

size: .
V: TRBV9
J: TRBJ2-6
D: .
CDR3: CASSVVGSGANVLTF
DNA: TGTGCCAGCAGCGTAGTGGGTTCCGGGGCCAACGTCCTGACTTTC

size: .
V: TRBV29-1
J: TRBJ1-6
D: .
CDR3: CSVSGTKNSPLHF
DNA: TGCAGCGTGTCCGGGACTAAGAACTCACCCCTCCACTTT